This T cell receptor beta chain comes out of a study of post-analysis software for immune sequencing data. General study results and limits: TRBV5-6, TRBV5-1 and TRBV20-1 were among several TRBV segments more frequent in patients than controls.

V dropped 10 bases and J dropped 2; count of bases not matched to a gene: 7. Germline lookup yields CDR1 ENHRY and CDR2 SYGVKD. This CDR3 contains 13 residues. In regard to this clonotype: No antigen is known for it.

cDNA libraries of TCR beta carried unique molecular identifiers. TCRdb re-derived calls from the PCR reads in MiXCR, one entry per CDR3 protein. The sample carries approximately 570,000 distinct CDR3 sequences, 44% recorded once. Sequences were obtained from blood. This receptor was taken from a girl aged 10 to 17 with multiple sclerosis. The chain combines TRBV10-3 with TRBJ1-1, with 7 bases matching TRBD1. This chain's CDR3 is CATLDRPNTEAFF. CDR3 DNA: TGTGCCACCCTGGACAGGCCAAACACTGAAGCTTTCTTT.